This T cell receptor (beta chain) was sequenced in a study of T cell repertoires in breast cancer. The J segment lost 6 bases and the V segment lost 6 bases, leaving 9 bases of the junction unmatched. The CDR3 runs 14 residues. Germline CDR1 and CDR2: DFQATT and SNEGSKA (reference sequence). The table lists this clonotype with many counts. Primers covering all TCR V genes were used in emulsion RT-PCR on CD8+ T cells. During the second nested PCR, blocking oligonucleotides suppressed genes that were not paired. In TCRdb, the emulsion pairing reads were re-called with MiXCR into one record per CDR3 protein. This sample yields tens of thousands of distinct CDR3 sequences, of which less than 55% are seen a single time; approximately 60% belongs to the top ten.

The chain links TRBV20-1 to TRBJ2-3, with 10 bases lining up with TRBD2. The specimen sequenced was CD8+ T cells. The TCR comes from a pool of human donors with breast cancer or a healthy control (not recorded which). Here the CDR3 DNA reads TGCAGTGCCATACTTAGCGGGGGGCTGGATACGCAGTATTTT. Its translation: CSAILSGGLDTQYF.